The 32 T cell receptor beta chains reported below all come from one sample, sequenced in a study of graft-versus-host responses after intestinal transplantation. This table comes from immunoSEQ multiplex PCR, and its TCRdb copy is limited to in-frame clones, with some not included. The table shows 40,000 to 55,000 clones, with roughly 96% occurring only once. Antigens for these TCRs are unknown. Sequenced here: unstimulated CD8+ T cells sorted from spleen or lymph node cells, sampled before transplant. The receptors here all came from a human donor who was the organ donor for an intestinal transplant.

V gene TRBV10-3 combines with J gene TRBJ2-1, with a tentative D call TRBD1 (5 bases). Germline V gives CDR1 ENHRY, CDR2 SYGVKD. Trimming removed 4 bases from V and 4 bases from J, with 17 bases in between. This CDR3 comprises 16 residues. CDR3 sequence (DNA): TGTGCCATCAGTGTTGAACAGGTTGGACCTTACAATGAGCAGTTCTTC. Amino acid sequence: CAISVEQVGPYNEQFF.

This rearrangement joins TRBV29-1 to TRBJ2-1, with D possibly being TRBD1 (6 bases). CDR1 and CDR2 from the germline V gene are SQVTM and ANQGSEA. The CDR3 runs to 15 residues. V was shortened by 3 bases and J by 7 bases, with 19 bases between the two germline ends. DNA of the CDR3: TGCAGCGTTGAGGGTGGGACAATGAGCTTGAATGAGCAGTTCTTC. Translating gives CSVEGGTMSLNEQFF.

The rearrangement uses TRBV25-1 and TRBJ1-1, with D uncertain. Per the germline V gene, CDR1 is MGHDK and CDR2 is SYGVNS. The length of the CDR3 is 12 residues. With 4 bases removed from V and 7 bases from J, the gap between germline ends came to 10 bases. The CDR3 protein is CASSGEHYEAFF. CDR3 DNA sequence: TGTGCCAGCAGTGGGGAGCATTATGAAGCTTTCTTT.

This chain connects TRBV2 to TRBJ2-1; 14 bases agree with TRBD2. V was clipped by 4 bases and J by 3 bases; unmatched bases: 8. The CDR3 runs 18 residues. Germline assignment: CDR1 SNHLY and CDR2 FYNNEI. The CDR3 DNA sequence: TGTGCCAGCAGTGGGACTAGCGGGGGGTTTCGGAACTACAATGAGCAGTTCTTC. This translates into CASSGTSGGFRNYNEQFF.

The chain joins TRBV4-2 to TRBJ2-2, with no clear D. Trimming stripped 4 bases from V and 0 bases from J, with 6 bases between. Germline V CDR1 and CDR2: LGHNA, YNFKEQ. This CDR3 comprises 14 residues. DNA of the CDR3: TGTGCCAGCAGCCCCGTTGCGAACACCGGGGAGCTGTTTTTT. This sequence encodes CASSPVANTGELFF.

The J gene is TRBJ2-1, the V gene TRBV7-9; 10 positions match TRBD2. The germline V gene has CDR1 SEHNR and CDR2 FQNEAQ (reference sequence). V lost 5 bases, J lost 7 bases, and 2 bases stayed unmatched. This CDR3 comprises 13 residues. The CDR3 DNA reads as TGTGCCAGCAGCGGTAGCGGGAGGAATGAGCAGTTCTTC. Its protein product is CASSGSGRNEQFF. Full variable domain (missing parts from reference TRBV7-9 and TRBJ2-1): DTGVSQNPRHKITKRGQNVTFRCDPISEHNRLYWYRQTLGQGPEFLTYFQNEAQLEKSRLLSDRFSAERPKGSFSTLEIQRTEQGDSAMYLCASSGSGRNEQFFGPGTRLTVL.

This clone appeared once. The genes are TRBV9 and TRBJ2-3; D could derive from TRBD1 or TRBD2 (5 bases each). There are 18 residues in the CDR3. Trimming stripped 3 bases from V and 0 bases from J, with 20 bases between. In germline, CDR1 is SGDLS, CDR2 YYNGEE. The DNA for the CDR3 is TGTGCCAGCAGCGGAAGTGGGGGATACGACTCTAGCACAGATACGCAGTATTTT. Protein: CASSGSGGYDSSTDTQYF.

V is TRBV6-5 and J is TRBJ2-3, with a tentative D call TRBD1 (5 bases). Deletions cut 2 bases from V and 2 bases from J, with 8 bases between. There are 14 residues in the CDR3. CDR1 and CDR2 from the germline V gene are MNHEY and SVGAGI. CDR3 DNA sequence: TGTGCCAGCAGTTACCCAGGGCCCACAGATACGCAGTATTTT. Amino acid sequence: CASSYPGPTDTQYF.

The chain couples TRBV4-3 to TRBJ1-6; tentative D call: TRBD1 (6 bases). V was shortened by 0 bases and J by 7 bases, with 13 bases between the two germline ends. The CDR3 runs 16 residues. The V gene's germline CDR1 is LGHNA and CDR2 YSLEER. CDR3: CASSQDTTGINSPLHF. CDR3 nucleotides: TGCGCCAGCAGCCAAGATACCACAGGGATCAATTCACCCCTCCACTTT.

The rearrangement uses TRBV21-1 and TRBJ2-2; TRBD2, as called in the table, went unchecked against the DNA. TRBV21-1 is flagged as a pseudogene. This CDR3 is built from 15 residues. The DNA of the CDR3 is TGTGCCAGCAGCGCGCGGGGGGGCCACACCGGGGAGCTGTTTTTT. It translates to CASSARGGHTGELFF.

The rearrangement links TRBV13 to TRBJ2-1, with 8 bases that match TRBD2. The CDR3 length is 17 residues. V lost 4 bases to trimming and J lost 0 bases; unmatched junction nucleotides: 8. The germline gives CDR1 PRHDT, CDR2 FYEKMQ (reference sequence). CDR3 in DNA: TGTGCCAGCAGCTATTCCGCGGGGGGCGGCTCCTACAATGAGCAGTTCTTC. As protein: CASSYSAGGGSYNEQFF.

The chain couples TRBV29-1 to TRBJ1-2; 8 bases are shared with TRBD1. Germline V gene lookup returns CDR1 SQVTM and CDR2 ANQGSEA. There are 13 residues in the CDR3. Germline trimming cut 3 bases from V and 3 bases from J; bases unmatched to any gene: 3. CDR3 in DNA: TGCAGCGTTGATACAGGGGGATACTATGGCTACACCTTC. Translating it yields CSVDTGGYYGYTF.

This rearrangement joins TRBV27 to TRBJ2-2; maybe TRBD1 (6 bases). The germline V gene encodes CDR1 MNHEY and CDR2 SMNVEV (reference sequence). This CDR3 spans 16 amino acids. Trimming took 3 bases from V and 5 from J, leaving 16 bases between them. CDR3 nucleotide sequence: TGTGCCAGCAGTTTGGTGGGGGCTCGAGGAACCGGGGAGCTGTTTTTT. The encoded protein is CASSLVGARGTGELFF.

This clone was found once. The chain is built from TRBV9 and TRBJ2-7; 8 nucleotides agree with TRBD1. Germline V gives CDR1 SGDLS, CDR2 YYNGEE. The CDR3 length is 14 residues. V lost 1 base to trimming and J lost 4 bases; unmatched junction nucleotides: 4. The CDR3 nucleotides read TGTGCCAGCAGCGTAACAGGGGGGTCTTACGAGCAGTACTTC. This sequence encodes CASSVTGGSYEQYF.

To note about this clone: It is unclear where the CDR3 begins or ends on the DNA, so no DNA is shown, and the CDR3 is as TCRdb lists it. The identical CDR3 is also encoded by other nucleotide sequences in the sample. This sequence joins TRBV4-3 and TRBJ2-2; the D call of TRBD2 is as the table states it, not checked on the DNA. Germline V gives CDR1 LGHNA, CDR2 YSLEER. Inclusive of both ends, the CDR3 amounts to 18 amino acids. The CDR3 spells CASSQEWVGNGNTGELFF.

The chain is built from TRBV27 and TRBJ2-1; the match to TRBD2 covers 10 bases. The V and J ends lost 6 bases and 1 base, in that order; junction bases with no gene match: 6. The CDR3 sequence is 16 residues long. Germline values: CDR1 MNHEY, CDR2 SMNVEV (reference sequence). CDR3 sequence (DNA): TGTGCCAGCAGGGATTATAGCGGGGGGTCCTACAATGAGCAGTTCTTC. This translates into CASRDYSGGSYNEQFF.

This clone was counted a single time. The chain uses TRBV19 and TRBJ2-1; D not resolved. Per germline, CDR1 LNHDA and CDR2 SQIVND (reference sequence). CDR3 length: 13 residues. The germline V and J ends were trimmed by 3 bases and 9 bases, with 12 bases remaining between them. The CDR3 loop reads CASSIGSQSEQFF. The CDR3 coding sequence is TGTGCCAGTAGTATCGGGTCCCAATCTGAGCAGTTCTTC.

For the CDR3, the DNA is TGTGCCAGCAGCAAAACAGCCTCCGTAGCCAAAAACATTCAGTACTTC. Its translation: CASSKTASVAKNIQYF. The V call is TRBV21-1, the J call TRBJ2-4; TRBD1, the table's D call, was not compared with the DNA. TRBV21-1 represents a pseudogene. The CDR3 has 16 amino acids.

The gene calls are TRBV27 and TRBJ1-2, with TRBD1 matching over 10 bases. Germline V CDR1 and CDR2: MNHEY, SMNVEV (reference sequence). The CDR3 runs to 15 residues. V was clipped by 5 bases and J by 3 bases; unmatched bases: 6. The CDR3: CASSMDRGVDYGYTF. The DNA for the CDR3 is TGTGCCAGCAGTATGGACAGGGGGGTTGACTATGGCTACACCTTC.

The gene calls are TRBV6-6 and TRBJ1-1; D not resolved. Germline V gene lookup returns CDR1 MNHNY and CDR2 SVGAGI (reference sequence). The ends were cut back, 5 bases at V and 0 bases at J, with 13 bases in the middle. The CDR3 has 15 amino acids. CDR3 DNA: TGTGCCAGCAGTCGGGAGGGTGGGGTGAACACTGAAGCTTTCTTT. This translates into CASSREGGVNTEAFF.

This CDR3 reads CASSQAGQGNTEAFF. CDR3 nucleotides: TGCGCCAGCAGCCAAGCGGGACAGGGGAACACTGAAGCTTTCTTT. The V gene is TRBV4-1, the J gene TRBJ1-1; 9 nucleotides agree with TRBD1. CDR1 and CDR2 (germline): MGHRA, YSYEKL. This CDR3 is built from 15 residues. Trimming removed 1 base from V and 1 base from J; junction bases left unmatched: 1.

This chain uses TRBV7-3 with TRBJ2-5, with unresolved D. The end of the DNA fits TRBJ2-7 better, so the J call may be wrong. The CDR3 loop spans 13 amino acids. In germline, CDR1 is SGHTA, CDR2 FQGTGA. The CDR3 spells CASSLTPGYEQYF. The CDR3 coding sequence is TGTGCCAGCAGCTTAACCCCAGGCTACGAGCAGTACTTC.

CDR3 amino acids: CASSVGIQGPYNSPLHF. CDR3 DNA: TGTGCCAGCAGCGTAGGGATACAGGGGCCCTATAATTCACCCCTCCACTTT. V is TRBV9 and J is TRBJ1-6; 7 nucleotides agree with TRBD1. V shed 0 bases, J shed 2 bases, and the junction held 5 bases outside the gene matches. The CDR3 spans 17 residues. CDR1 and CDR2 (germline): SGDLS, YYNGEE.

V is TRBV7-6 and J is TRBJ1-1; the D gene is possibly TRBD1 (5 bases). CDR1 SGHVS and CDR2 FNYEAQ come from the germline V gene. The CDR3 loop spans 15 amino acids. The germline V and J ends were trimmed by 3 bases and 3 bases, with 14 bases remaining between them. The CDR3 DNA sequence: TGTGCCAGCAGCTTCATCATGGGGGAGGACACTGAAGCTTTCTTT. Translated: CASSFIMGEDTEAFF.

The chain couples TRBV5-5 to TRBJ2-7, with D perhaps matching TRBD1 or TRBD2 (5 bases each). The germline CDR1 and CDR2 sequences are SGHKS and YYEKEE (reference sequence). The CDR3 extends over 16 amino acids. The germline V and J ends were trimmed by 0 bases and 1 base, with 14 bases remaining between them. The CDR3 sequence is CASSLDLRAGSYEQYF. The CDR3 DNA sequence: TGTGCCAGCAGCTTGGATTTGCGGGCAGGGTCCTACGAGCAGTACTTC.

The J gene is TRBJ2-1, the V gene TRBV10-2; TRBD1 matches 7 bases. Trimming took 4 bases from V and 4 from J; bases not matched to a gene: 7. CDR3 length: 15 residues. From germline, CDR1 is WSHSY and CDR2 SAAADI. Here the CDR3 DNA reads TGCGCCAGCAGTGGGGTCCCGGGACAGTACAATGAGCAGTTCTTC. Protein: CASSGVPGQYNEQFF.

The chain carries TRBV13 and TRBJ2-7; D is uncertain. The CDR3 spans 12 residues. Germline assignment: CDR1 PRHDT and CDR2 FYEKMQ (reference sequence). Trimming pared 4 bases from V and 0 bases from J, leaving 4 bases between. CDR3 bases: TGTGCCAGCAGCTCGAGCTCCTACGAGCAGTACTTC. This sequence encodes CASSSSSYEQYF.

The V and J genes are TRBV7-9 and TRBJ2-7, with D uncertain. V lost 1 base to trimming and J lost 3 bases, with 13 bases between them. CDR1 SEHNR and CDR2 FQNEAQ come from the germline V gene (reference sequence). The CDR3 sequence is 15 residues long. CDR3 sequence: CASSLEGAADYEQYF. The CDR3 DNA is TGTGCCAGCAGCTTAGAAGGCGCCGCGGACTACGAGCAGTACTTC. Full variable domain (rest looked up from reference TRBV7-9 and TRBJ2-7): DTGVSQNPRHKITKRGQNVTFRCDPISEHNRLYWYRQTLGQGPEFLTYFQNEAQLEKSRLLSDRFSAERPKGSFSTLEIQRTEQGDSAMYLCASSLEGAADYEQYFGPGTRLTVT.

For this clone: The sample holds other DNA sequences that translate to the same CDR3. This chain connects TRBV28 to TRBJ2-7; tentative D call: TRBD2 (6 bases). V was cut by 3 bases and J by 3 bases, with 6 bases left in between. Germline lookup yields CDR1 MDHEN and CDR2 SYDVKM. The CDR3 length is 12 residues. The CDR3 DNA reads as TGTGCCAGCAGTTTGCGGGGCTACGAGCAGTACTTC. Translation: CASSLRGYEQYF. The full variable domain, in which reference TRBV28 and TRBJ2-7 provide the parts outside the CDR3, is DVKVTQSSRYLVKRTGEKVFLECVQDMDHENMFWYRQDPGLGLRLIYFSYDVKMKEKGDIPEGYSVSREKKERFSLILESASTNQTSMYLCASSLRGYEQYFGPGTRLTVT.

The rearrangement links TRBV4-2 to TRBJ2-1, with unresolved D. V shed 8 bases and J shed 6 bases, with 8 bases lying between them. Germline V lookup: CDR1 LGHNA, CDR2 YNFKEQ. The CDR3 runs 11 residues. CDR3 region: CASSAFNEQFF. The CDR3 nucleotides are TGTGCCAGCTCGGCGTTCAATGAGCAGTTCTTC.

CDR3 coding DNA: TGTGCCAGCAGCCCCCCCGTAAGGGGCACAGATACGCAGTATTTT. This gives the protein CASSPPVRGTDTQYF. The chain uses TRBV7-9 and TRBJ2-3, with no clear D. Germline V lookup: CDR1 SEHNR, CDR2 FQNEAQ (reference sequence). Between the trimmed V and J ends, which lost 5 bases and 1 base, there was a span of 13 bases. This CDR3 has 15 residues.

This clone has only one observation. The rearrangement uses TRBV2 and TRBJ2-3; D gene uncertain. The germline CDR1 and CDR2 sequences are SNHLY and FYNNEI. V was shortened by 7 bases and J by 0 bases, with 11 bases between the two germline ends. The CDR3 loop spans 14 amino acids. The CDR3: CASKESSSTDTQYF. The CDR3, as DNA: TGTGCCAGCAAAGAGTCCTCTAGCACAGATACGCAGTATTTT.